Shown below are 16 T cell receptor beta chains from a single sample sequenced in a study of neoadjuvant anti-PD-1 for oral cavity cancer. Time point reported: after neoadjuvant nivolumab, at surgical resection. TCRdb keeps only in-frame clones here, not all; method: immunoSEQ multiplex PCR. The sample includes about 23,000 clones, 25% to 35% of them seen just once. The material was tumor tissue, obtained after nivolumab (anti-PD-1) treatment. The receptors come from a person between 40 and 79 years old with oral cavity squamous cell carcinoma.

In this sample, this clone turned up a few times. This chain joins TRBV7-9 and TRBJ2-7; tentatively, D is TRBD1 (6 bases). Germline CDR1 reads SEHNR; CDR2 reads FQNEAQ (reference sequence). Trimming took off 5 bases at V and 4 bases at J, with 15 bases between the two ends. This CDR3 has 14 amino acids. The CDR3 loop is CASSLRGGEYEQYF. The CDR3 nucleotides are TGTGCCAGCAGCCTCAGGGGCGGAGAATACGAGCAGTACTTC.

This clone appeared many times. This chain links TRBV28 with TRBJ2-5, with D perhaps given as TRBD1 or TRBD2 (7 bases each). The CDR3 has 15 residues. V lost 7 bases and J lost 5, with 20 bases in between. CDR1 and CDR2 (germline): MDHEN, SYDVKM. The CDR3 bases are TGTGCCAGCACCGGTAGGGGGCTCGGGAGGGAGACCCAGTACTTC. Amino acid sequence: CASTGRGLGRETQYF.

The rearrangement joins TRBV5-8 to TRBJ2-5; TRBD2 aligns across 10 bases. CDR3 length: 16 residues. Germline CDR1 is SGHTS and CDR2 is YDEGEE. V shed 4 bases and J 2 bases; nucleotides not matched to a gene: 8. The CDR3 spells CASSPGLADFQETQYF. The CDR3 region has the DNA TGTGCCAGCAGCCCCGGACTAGCGGATTTTCAAGAGACCCAGTACTTC.

This clone was observed a handful of times. The CDR3 nucleotides read TGTGCCAGTACCACCCTGGGAGGTGGCTACACCTTC. Protein product: CASTTLGGGYTF. This chain links TRBV19 with TRBJ1-2, with D unresolved. This CDR3 has 12 amino acids. V lost 7 bases to trimming and J lost 7 bases, with 13 bases between them. Germline V gene lookup returns CDR1 LNHDA and CDR2 SQIVND (reference sequence).

CDR3 nucleotide sequence: TGTGCCAGCAATTGGGGACAGGGGTCCTACGAGCAGTACTTC. Translated, it gives CASNWGQGSYEQYF. The V and J genes are TRBV5-5 and TRBJ2-7; 10 bases line up with TRBD1. Germline trimming cut 6 bases from V and 1 base from J; bases unmatched to any gene: 4. The CDR3 is made up of 14 amino acids. Germline V CDR1 and CDR2: SGHKS, YYEKEE (reference sequence). Together with reference TRBV5-5 and TRBJ2-7, the CDR3 gives the full variable domain: DAGVTQSPTHLIKTRGQQVTLRCSPISGHKSVSWYQQVLGQGPQFIFQYYEKEERGRGNFPDRFSARQFPNYSSELNVNALLLGDSALYLCASNWGQGSYEQYFGPGTRLTVT.

The V gene is TRBV2, the J gene TRBJ1-2; D is perhaps TRBD1 (6 bases). Trimming stripped 4 bases from V and 8 bases from J, with 11 bases between. CDR3 size: 12 residues. CDR1 is SNHLY and CDR2 is FYNNEI in the germline V gene. The CDR3, as DNA: TGTGCCAGCAGTGGGGGGACACGCGGCTACACCTTC. Protein product: CASSGGTRGYTF. The complete variable domain, with remaining parts taken from reference TRBV2 and TRBJ1-2, reads EPEVTQTPSHQVTQMGQEVILRCVPISNHLYFYWYRQILGQKVEFLVSFYNNEISEKSEIFDDQFSVERPDGSNFTLKIRSTKLEDSAMYFCASSGGTRGYTFGSGTRLTVV.

This clone has more than one count but fewer than ten. The gene calls are TRBV14 and TRBJ2-1; D is perhaps TRBD1 (6 bases). With 1 base removed from V and 2 bases from J, the gap between germline ends came to 9 bases. The germline gives CDR1 SGHDN, CDR2 FVKESK. This CDR3 comprises 15 residues. CDR3 amino acids: CASSQVRDTYNEQFF. The CDR3, as DNA: TGTGCCAGCAGCCAAGTCCGGGACACCTACAATGAGCAGTTCTTC.

This chain links TRBV30 with TRBJ2-5, with 7 bases identical to TRBD1. The V gene's germline CDR1 is GTSNPN and CDR2 SVGIG (reference sequence). V lost 7 bases and J lost 1; bases outside the gene matches: 6. CDR3 size: 13 residues. The CDR3 nucleotides read TGTGCCTCGGGACAGACATTCCAAGAGACCCAGTACTTC. This codes for CASGQTFQETQYF.

The chain carries TRBV18 and TRBJ2-7, with D perhaps matching TRBD1 (6 bases). Trimming removed 5 bases at V and 0 bases at J, with 11 bases between. The CDR3 is 14 amino acids. Per the germline V gene, CDR1 is KGHSH and CDR2 is LQKENI. CDR3 in amino acids: CASSFGTNSYEQYF. CDR3 in DNA: TGTGCCAGCTCATTTGGGACAAACTCCTACGAGCAGTACTTC. Supplemented by reference TRBV18 and TRBJ2-7, the full variable domain reads NAGVMQNPRHLVRRRGQEARLRCSPMKGHSHVYWYRQLPEEGLKFMVYLQKENIIDESGMPKERFSAEFPKEGPSILRIQQVVRGDSAAYFCASSFGTNSYEQYFGPGTRLTVT.

The V gene is TRBV19, the J gene TRBJ2-7, with 7 bases aligning to TRBD1. Germline CDR1 LNHDA, CDR2 SQIVND (reference sequence). Trimming took 3 bases from V and 11 from J; bases not matched to a gene: 13. This CDR3 is built from 14 residues. CDR3: CASSMSGTVTSKYF. The CDR3 nucleotides are TGTGCCAGTAGTATGTCCGGGACAGTAACTTCGAAGTACTTC.

This clone has a count of ten or more. The CDR3 DNA reads TGCAGCGTTGTTAGGAGCGAAAAACTGTTTTTT. Its translation: CSVVRSEKLFF. This chain joins TRBV29-1 and TRBJ1-4, with D unclear. The CDR3 is made up of 11 amino acids. V shed 4 bases and J shed 8 bases, with 8 bases lying between them. Germline V gene data show CDR1 as SQVTM and CDR2 as ANQGSEA.

The chain links TRBV7-9 to TRBJ2-7; 8 bases are a match to TRBD1. V lost 7 bases and J lost 1; bases outside the gene matches: 12. CDR1 SEHNR and CDR2 FQNEAQ come from the germline V gene (reference sequence). CDR3 size: 16 residues. The CDR3 spells CASTAWFRGHSYEQYF. CDR3 nucleotide sequence: TGTGCCAGCACCGCTTGGTTCAGGGGGCATTCCTACGAGCAGTACTTC.

The J gene is TRBJ1-1, the V gene TRBV11-2, with D tentatively TRBD1 (5 bases). Between the trimmed V and J ends, which lost 5 bases and 1 base, there was a span of 14 bases. Germline-derived CDR1 and CDR2 are SGHAT and FQNNGV. This CDR3 is built from 15 residues. The CDR3 DNA sequence: TGTGCCAGCAGCCTCACCCCCGGGGGGAACACTGAAGCTTTCTTT. This translates into CASSLTPGGNTEAFF.

The chain combines TRBV4-1 with TRBJ2-7; 10 bases fit TRBD1. This CDR3 region has 14 residues. The germline gives CDR1 MGHRA, CDR2 YSYEKL. V gave up 3 bases and J gave up 5 bases; unmatched junction bases: 4. CDR3 residues: CASSHRQGAHEQYF. CDR3 nucleotide sequence: TGCGCCAGCAGCCATCGACAGGGGGCCCACGAGCAGTACTTC.

V is TRBV2 and J is TRBJ2-4; D gene unclear. Between the trimmed V and J ends, which lost 3 bases and 0 bases, there was a span of 12 bases. CDR1 and CDR2 from the germline V gene are SNHLY and FYNNEI. There are 16 residues in the CDR3. The CDR3 coding sequence is TGTGCCAGCAGTGATTCGGTGTCCCTAGCCAAAAACATTCAGTACTTC. Translated, it gives CASSDSVSLAKNIQYF. Full variable domain (rest looked up from reference TRBV2 and TRBJ2-4): EPEVTQTPSHQVTQMGQEVILRCVPISNHLYFYWYRQILGQKVEFLVSFYNNEISEKSEIFDDQFSVERPDGSNFTLKIRSTKLEDSAMYFCASSDSVSLAKNIQYFGAGTRLSVL.

The chain employs TRBV18 and TRBJ2-3, with D possibly called TRBD1 or TRBD2 (6 bases each). CDR3 size: 14 residues. Germline V CDR1 and CDR2: KGHSH, LQKENI. The V and J ends lost 3 bases and 6 bases respectively, with 13 bases between them. The CDR3 loop reads CASSPDYQGDTQYF. CDR3 nucleotide sequence: TGTGCCAGCTCACCGGACTACCAGGGGGATACGCAGTATTTT. The full variable domain, rest sourced from reference TRBV18 and TRBJ2-3, is NAGVMQNPRHLVRRRGQEARLRCSPMKGHSHVYWYRQLPEEGLKFMVYLQKENIIDESGMPKERFSAEFPKEGPSILRIQQVVRGDSAAYFCASSPDYQGDTQYFGPGTRLTVL.